The rows below give T cell receptor beta chains drawn from one sample of a study of technical replicates of blood from a handful of donors. Method: immunoSEQ multiplex PCR; TCRdb's copy keeps in-frame clones and lacks some. Among just over 60,000 clones listed, about 89% were seen once. The sequenced sample was PBMCs. These receptors were obtained from a human donor in good health. Some clones in this sample may be carry-over from other donors' samples. The CDR3 runs from the conserved cysteine through the conserved F or W. A D gene is named only where the DNA matches it firmly. A row's size may be missing; if present it is once, few, many or a size class.

j_call v_call d_call clone_size cdr3_aa cdr3_nt
TRBJ2-7 TRBV7-9 TRBD1 NA CASSLGGQGGEQYF TGTGCCAGCAGCTTAGGGGGACAGGGGGGCGAGCAGTACTTC
TRBJ2-1 TRBV7-2 TRBD1 NA CASSSGMTGSAEQFF TGTGCCAGCAGCTCAGGAATGACAGGGAGCGCTGAGCAGTTCTTC
TRBJ2-2 TRBV5-5 TRBD2 once CASRRTSGTVSGELFF TGTGCCAGCAGGAGGACTAGCGGGACAGTTTCCGGGGAGCTGTTTTTT
TRBJ1-3 TRBV9 TRBD1 NA CASSLTGGMRSGNTIYF TGTGCCAGCAGCCTTACAGGGGGCATGAGATCTGGAAACACCATATATTTT
TRBJ1-4 TRBV12-1 NA NA CASSLFRGTTNEKLFF TGTGCCAGCAGCTTATTCAGGGGTACAACTAATGAAAAACTGTTTTTT
TRBJ1-2 TRBV10-3 NA NA CATRGEWYGYTF TGTGCCACCCGGGGGGAATGGTATGGCTACACCTTC
TRBJ2-2 TRBV5-6 TRBD1 once CASSFVGQGAGELFF TGTGCCAGCAGCTTTGTCGGACAGGGGGCCGGGGAGCTGTTTTTT
TRBJ2-6 TRBV5-6 NA NA CASSLLLLISGANVLTF TGTGCCAGCAGCTTGCTACTTCTTATCTCTGGGGCCAACGTCCTGACTTTC
TRBJ2-3 TRBV7-2 TRBD2 NA CASSVAGSRTDTQYF TGTGCCAGCAGTGTAGCGGGGTCCCGCACAGATACGCAGTATTTT
TRBJ2-7 TRBV6-6 NA NA CASSYGRGYEQYF TGTGCCAGCAGTTACGGCAGGGGATACGAGCAGTACTTC
TRBJ2-1 TRBV11-1 TRBD2 NA CASRSGRQGYEQFF TGTGCCAGCAGAAGCGGGAGGCAGGGGTATGAGCAGTTCTTC
TRBJ2-7 TRBV2 NA few CASKIRESSYEQYF TGTGCCAGCAAGATCCGGGAAAGCTCCTACGAGCAGTACTTC
TRBJ2-7 TRBV4-2 NA NA CASSEDIGITYEQYF TGTGCCAGCAGCGAGGATATAGGTATAACCTACGAGCAGTACTTC
TRBJ1-2 TRBV6-5 NA NA CASSPGALLGYTF TGTGCCAGCAGCCCTGGGGCCCTCCTGGGCTACACCTTC
TRBJ2-7 TRBV27 TRBD2 NA CASSLRLAGGLMDEQYF TGTGCCAGCAGTTTACGGTTAGCGGGAGGGCTAATGGACGAGCAGTACTTC
TRBJ1-2 TRBV6-4 TRBD1 once CASSDSTGSRGYTF TGTGCCAGCAGTGACTCGACAGGGTCTCGTGGCTACACCTTC
TRBJ1-1 TRBV21-1 NA NA CASSTWGQGARWTEAFF NA
TRBJ1-3 TRBV6-5 NA NA CASSDLRTIYF TGTGCCAGCAGTGACTTACGGACCATATATTTT
TRBJ2-5 TRBV19 TRBD1 once CASSIGPRQGAGETQYF TGTGCCAGTAGTATAGGGCCGAGACAGGGGGCTGGAGAGACCCAGTACTTC
TRBJ2-3 TRBV7-2 NA NA CASSLRPSTDTQYF TGTGCCAGCAGCCTCAGGCCCAGCACAGATACGCAGTATTTT
TRBJ1-4 TRBV18 NA NA CASSPREKTNEKLFF TGTGCCAGCTCACCTAGGGAGAAGACTAATGAAAAACTGTTTTTT
TRBJ1-1 TRBV29-1 NA NA CSVGLLVGEGFF TGCAGCGTTGGCCTCCTCGTGGGGGAGGGGTTCTTT
TRBJ1-5 TRBV9 TRBD1 NA CASSEQGANQPQHF TGTGCCAGCAGCGAACAGGGGGCCAATCAGCCCCAGCATTTT
TRBJ2-1 TRBV11-3 TRBD2 once CASSPRSGGYNEQFF TGTGCCAGCAGCCCTAGGTCGGGGGGGTACAATGAGCAGTTCTTC
TRBJ2-1 TRBV29-1 NA NA CSVTRILRGGGEQFF TGCAGCGTGACCAGGATTCTTAGGGGGGGAGGTGAGCAGTTCTTC
TRBJ2-5 TRBV7-6 NA few CASSSTGRGGETQYF TGTGCCAGCAGCTCTACTGGGAGAGGGGGAGAGACCCAGTACTTC
TRBJ2-3 TRBV5-6 NA NA CASSPPLESEFTNTDTQYF TGTGCCAGCAGCCCGCCCCTAGAGTCCGAATTTACCAACACAGATACGCAGTATTTT
TRBJ1-1 TRBV4-3 NA NA CASSQVSPPGEAFF TGCGCCAGCAGCCAAGTTTCCCCCCCGGGTGAAGCTTTCTTT
TRBJ2-7 TRBV11-3 NA NA CASSQRGSPYEQYF TGTGCCAGCAGCCAAAGGGGGAGCCCCTACGAGCAGTACTTC
TRBJ2-7 TRBV9 TRBD2 few CASSPRLADPEQYF TGTGCCAGCAGCCCCAGGCTAGCGGACCCCGAGCAGTACTTC